This entry lists 22 T cell receptor beta chains sequenced from one sample in a study of cytomegalovirus exposure and HLA in healthy donors. PCR involved 60 Vbeta and 13 Jbeta primers. TCRdb's copy holds only in-frame clones and misses some; the assay was immunoSEQ multiplex PCR. The data show just over 150,000 clones, about 86% seen once. The sample consisted of PBMCs. The receptors originated from a woman aged 18-30 years in good health and CMV-seronegative.

The rearrangement joins TRBV9 to TRBJ1-2, with D unclear. Between the trimmed V and J ends, which lost 5 bases and 5 bases, there was a span of 13 bases. Per the germline V gene, CDR1 is SGDLS and CDR2 is YYNGEE. The length of the CDR3 is 13 residues. CDR3 amino acids: CASSESTGYGYTF. The DNA for the CDR3 is TGTGCCAGCAGTGAAAGCACGGGTTATGGCTACACCTTC.

The chain links TRBV29-1 to TRBJ2-7, with 7 nucleotides matching TRBD1. In germline, CDR1 is SQVTM, CDR2 ANQGSEA. V dropped 6 bases and J dropped 2; count of bases not matched to a gene: 10. This CDR3 contains 14 residues. This chain's CDR3 is CSVKNRDSAYEQYF. The CDR3 DNA reads TGCAGCGTCAAAAACCGGGACAGCGCCTACGAGCAGTACTTC.

The genes are TRBV5-4 and TRBJ2-1; 7 bases align to TRBD2. The germline V gene has CDR1 SGHNT and CDR2 YYREEE (reference sequence). V lost 0 bases and J lost 2; bases outside the gene matches: 2. The CDR3 runs to 15 residues. CDR3: CASSLDGGAYNEQFF. For the CDR3, the DNA is TGTGCCAGCAGCTTGGATGGGGGGGCCTACAATGAGCAGTTCTTC.

The chain recombines TRBV5-6 with TRBJ1-5, with D possibly being TRBD1 (6 bases). Germline loops: CDR1 SGHDT, CDR2 YYEEEE. The CDR3 spans 14 residues. The V gene lost 3 bases and the J gene lost 6 bases, with 13 bases spanning the gap. This chain's CDR3 is CASSSSQGFQPQHF. The CDR3 DNA reads as TGTGCCAGCAGCTCCTCGCAGGGGTTTCAGCCCCAGCATTTT.

This chain joins TRBV6-6 and TRBJ2-7, with TRBD1 matching over 11 bases. This CDR3 has 16 residues. V shed 5 bases and J 6 bases; nucleotides not matched to a gene: 12. Germline loops: CDR1 MNHNY, CDR2 SVGAGI (reference sequence). CDR3 protein: CASSRLRGQGAFEQYF. The CDR3 nucleotides are TGTGCCAGCAGTAGACTCCGAGGACAGGGGGCTTTCGAGCAGTACTTC.

The chain employs TRBV7-9 and TRBJ2-2; D not resolved. Trimming cost V 7 bases and J 0 bases, with 9 bases left between them. The CDR3 is made up of 14 amino acids. Germline values: CDR1 SEHNR, CDR2 FQNEAQ (reference sequence). CDR3 sequence (DNA): TGTGCCAGCATCGACTCTACGAACACCGGGGAGCTGTTTTTT. Its protein is CASIDSTNTGELFF.

CDR3 region: CATSGSTGELFF. The CDR3 coding sequence is TGTGCCACCAGCGGCTCAACGGGGGAGCTGTTTTTT. The chain joins TRBV15 to TRBJ2-2; D gene ambiguous. V shed 5 bases and J shed 8 bases, with 9 bases lying between them. The CDR3 length is 12 residues. Germline V lookup: CDR1 LNHNV, CDR2 YYDKDF (reference sequence). Drawing the rest from reference TRBV15 and TRBJ2-2, the complete variable domain is DAMVIQNPRYQVTQFGKPVTLSCSQTLNHNVMYWYQQKSSQAPKLLFHYYDKDFNNEADTPDNFQSRRPNTSFCFLDIRSPGLGDTAMYLCATSGSTGELFFGEGSRLTVL.

The V and J genes are TRBV6-5 and TRBJ2-2; the match to TRBD2 covers 13 bases. V shed 6 bases and J 7 bases; nucleotides not matched to a gene: 5. Germline values: CDR1 MNHEY, CDR2 SVGAGI. This CDR3 is 15 amino acids long. The CDR3 DNA sequence: TGTGCCAGCAGCGGGACTAGCGGGATTGACGGGGAGCTGTTTTTT. Translated, it gives CASSGTSGIDGELFF.

The V call is TRBV5-4, the J call TRBJ2-2, with D perhaps TRBD2 (6 bases). Germline CDR1 reads SGHNT; CDR2 reads YYREEE (reference sequence). V lost 4 bases and J 4 bases, leaving 14 bases between the germline ends. The CDR3 runs to 15 residues. DNA for the CDR3: TGTGCCAGCAGCCCCAGGGCTAGCGTCACCGGGGAGCTGTTTTTT. Encoded protein: CASSPRASVTGELFF.

Here the CDR3 DNA reads TGTGCCAGCAGCTTAATAGCTCAAGAGACCCAGTACTTC. Translation gives CASSLIAQETQYF. V gene TRBV7-7 combines with J gene TRBJ2-5; D gene uncertain. V gave up 2 bases and J gave up 2 bases, with 6 bases separating them. The germline V gene has CDR1 SSHAT and CDR2 FNYEAQ (reference sequence). The CDR3 length is 13 residues.

The rearrangement uses TRBV10-3 and TRBJ2-1, with 7 bases lining up with TRBD1. Germline assignment: CDR1 ENHRY and CDR2 SYGVKD. This CDR3 has 13 amino acids. Trimming at V came to 8 bases and at J to 8 bases, leaving 9 bases not matched to a gene. The CDR3 loop is CAISGQGVYEQFF. The CDR3 nucleotides are TGTGCCATCTCCGGCCAGGGGGTCTATGAGCAGTTCTTC.

Only a few counts were recorded for this clone. This chain uses TRBV5-6 with TRBJ2-7; 8 positions match TRBD1. The CDR3 contains 16 residues. J gave up 4 bases and V 0 bases, and 9 bases lay outside the gene matches. Per germline, CDR1 SGHDT and CDR2 YYEEEE. CDR3 loop: CASSLETGVNHYEQYF. CDR3 DNA sequence: TGTGCCAGCAGCTTGGAGACAGGGGTGAATCATTACGAGCAGTACTTC.

The chain has TRBV7-9 and TRBJ1-5; D unclear. V was cut by 5 bases and J by 6 bases, with 8 bases left in between. CDR1 and CDR2 (germline): SEHNR, FQNEAQ (reference sequence). CDR3 size: 12 residues. As DNA, the CDR3 is TGTGCCAGCAGCGTTCGCGGTCAGCCCCAGCATTTT. Encoded protein: CASSVRGQPQHF.

This clone was found a few times. CDR3 sequence: CASSGGVNNEQFF. The CDR3 DNA sequence: TGTGCCAGCTCAGGGGGAGTCAACAATGAGCAGTTCTTC. This chain links TRBV6-6 with TRBJ2-1; the match to TRBD1 covers 7 bases. The trim removed 8 bases at V and 5 bases at J, leaving 6 bases unmatched. This CDR3 is 13 amino acids long. The V gene's germline CDR1 is MNHNY and CDR2 SVGAGI (reference sequence).

The chain combines TRBV19 with TRBJ1-2; 11 nucleotides match TRBD1. The CDR3 spans 14 residues. The germline V gene has CDR1 LNHDA and CDR2 SQIVND (reference sequence). With V trimmed by 3 bases and J by 6 bases, 3 bases remained unmatched. The DNA for the CDR3 is TGTGCCAGTAGTATCAGGACAGGGGGCAATGGCTACACCTTC. It is translated as CASSIRTGGNGYTF.

The chain uses TRBV19 and TRBJ1-3; 8 bases line up with TRBD1. The CDR3 has 15 amino acids. The V segment lost 6 bases and the J segment 0 bases; nucleotides outside the gene matches: 4. Germline V lookup: CDR1 LNHDA, CDR2 SQIVND (reference sequence). CDR3 amino acids: CASSNTGGSGNTIYF. In DNA, the CDR3 is TGTGCCAGTAGCAACACAGGGGGCTCTGGAAACACCATATATTTT.

The CDR3 DNA is TGTGCCACCAGCAATGAGGGGGGACAGGGGTACACTGAAGCTTTCTTT. This sequence encodes CATSNEGGQGYTEAFF. V gene TRBV15 combines with J gene TRBJ1-1; TRBD1 agrees at 10 bases. J lost 3 bases, V lost 4 bases, and 8 bases had no gene match. This CDR3 has 16 amino acids. The germline gives CDR1 LNHNV, CDR2 YYDKDF (reference sequence).

The chain carries TRBV29-1 and TRBJ1-5, with D possibly matching TRBD1 (5 bases). V shed 3 bases and J shed 6 bases, with 12 bases lying between them. This CDR3 region has 13 residues. The germline gives CDR1 SQVTM, CDR2 ANQGSEA. The CDR3 sequence is CSVEQRQGQPQHF. CDR3 DNA sequence: TGCAGCGTTGAGCAGAGGCAGGGTCAGCCCCAGCATTTT.

The rearrangement joins TRBV6-5 to TRBJ1-4; 9 nucleotides match TRBD1. Germline CDR1 and CDR2: MNHEY and SVGAGI. V dropped 6 bases and J dropped 14; count of bases not matched to a gene: 16. The CDR3 extends over 15 amino acids. CDR3 loop: CASRPGAVDRGGLFF. The CDR3 bases are TGTGCCAGCAGACCGGGCGCCGTGGACAGGGGAGGTCTGTTTTTT.

This chain connects TRBV4-2 to TRBJ1-2, with 10 bases lining up with TRBD1. From germline, CDR1 is LGHNA and CDR2 YNFKEQ. V dropped 4 bases and J dropped 8; count of bases not matched to a gene: 7. This CDR3 is built from 14 residues. CDR3 region: CASSRLGQGKGYTF. CDR3 bases: TGTGCCAGCAGCCGCTTGGGACAGGGGAAGGGCTACACCTTC.

This clone was detected a few times. The chain is built from TRBV27 and TRBJ2-7, with TRBD1 identical over 7 bases. Trimming removed 3 bases from V and 6 bases from J; junction bases left unmatched: 11. Germline lookup yields CDR1 MNHEY and CDR2 SMNVEV (reference sequence). The CDR3 is 15 residues long. CDR3 region: CASSFAGTVLREQYF. The CDR3 bases are TGTGCCAGCAGTTTCGCCGGGACAGTGCTTCGCGAGCAGTACTTC.

This clone was recorded once. V usage is TRBV28 and J usage is TRBJ2-7; 7 bases match TRBD2. With V trimmed by 3 bases and J by 2 bases, 4 bases remained unmatched. CDR3 length: 14 residues. Germline assignment: CDR1 MDHEN and CDR2 SYDVKM. The CDR3 protein is CASSLGGLTYEQYF. CDR3 sequence (DNA): TGTGCCAGCAGTTTGGGGGGGTTAACCTACGAGCAGTACTTC. The full variable domain, in which reference TRBV28 and TRBJ2-7 provide the parts outside the CDR3, is DVKVTQSSRYLVKRTGEKVFLECVQDMDHENMFWYRQDPGLGLRLIYFSYDVKMKEKGDIPEGYSVSREKKERFSLILESASTNQTSMYLCASSLGGLTYEQYFGPGTRLTVT.